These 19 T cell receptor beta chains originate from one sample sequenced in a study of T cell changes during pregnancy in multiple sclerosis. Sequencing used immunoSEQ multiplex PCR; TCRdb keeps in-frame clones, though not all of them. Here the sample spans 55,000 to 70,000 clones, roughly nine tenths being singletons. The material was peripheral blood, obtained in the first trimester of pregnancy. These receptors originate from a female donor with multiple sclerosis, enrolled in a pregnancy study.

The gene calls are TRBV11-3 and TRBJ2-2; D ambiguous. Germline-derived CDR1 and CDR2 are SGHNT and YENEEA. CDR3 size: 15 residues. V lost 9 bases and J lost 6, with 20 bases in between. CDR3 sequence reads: CARSPPPTFAGELFF. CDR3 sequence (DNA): TGTGCCAGGAGTCCTCCGCCCACCTTCGCCGGGGAGCTGTTTTTT.

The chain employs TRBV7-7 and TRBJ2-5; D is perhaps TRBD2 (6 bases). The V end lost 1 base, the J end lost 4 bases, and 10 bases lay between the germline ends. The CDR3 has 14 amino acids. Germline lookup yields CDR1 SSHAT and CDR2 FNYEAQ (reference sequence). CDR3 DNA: TGTGCCAGCAGCTTAGGTGGGGGGATAGAGACCCAGTACTTC. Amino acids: CASSLGGGIETQYF.

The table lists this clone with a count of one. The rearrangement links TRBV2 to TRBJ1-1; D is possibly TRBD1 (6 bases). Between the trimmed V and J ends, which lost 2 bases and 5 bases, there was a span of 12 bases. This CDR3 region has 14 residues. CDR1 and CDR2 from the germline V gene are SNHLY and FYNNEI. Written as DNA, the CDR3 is TGTGCCAGCAGTGAAATGGACAGAACTACTGAAGCTTTCTTT. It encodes CASSEMDRTTEAFF.

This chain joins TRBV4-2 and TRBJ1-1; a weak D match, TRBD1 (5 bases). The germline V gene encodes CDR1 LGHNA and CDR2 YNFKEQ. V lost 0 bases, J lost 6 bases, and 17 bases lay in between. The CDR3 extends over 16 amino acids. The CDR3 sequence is CASSQEGSAREAEAFF. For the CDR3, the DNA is TGTGCCAGCAGCCAAGAAGGCTCCGCCAGGGAGGCTGAAGCTTTCTTT.

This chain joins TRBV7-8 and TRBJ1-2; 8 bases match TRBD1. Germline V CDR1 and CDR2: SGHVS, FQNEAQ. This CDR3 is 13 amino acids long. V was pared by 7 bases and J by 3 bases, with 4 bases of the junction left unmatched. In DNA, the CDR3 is TGTGCCAGCACCACAGGGGGGGACTATGGCTACACCTTC. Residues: CASTTGGDYGYTF.

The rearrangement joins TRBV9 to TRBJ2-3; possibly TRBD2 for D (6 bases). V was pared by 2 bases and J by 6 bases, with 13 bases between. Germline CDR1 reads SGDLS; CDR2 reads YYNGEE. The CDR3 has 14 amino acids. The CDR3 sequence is CASSVETRSDTQYF. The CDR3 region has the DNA TGTGCCAGCAGCGTCGAGACTAGATCGGATACGCAGTATTTT.

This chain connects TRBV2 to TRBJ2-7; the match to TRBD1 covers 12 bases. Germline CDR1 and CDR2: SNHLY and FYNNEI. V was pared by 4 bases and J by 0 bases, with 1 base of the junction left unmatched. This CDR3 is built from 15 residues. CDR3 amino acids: CASSGGQGASYEQYF. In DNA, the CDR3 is TGTGCCAGCAGTGGGGGACAGGGGGCCTCCTACGAGCAGTACTTC.

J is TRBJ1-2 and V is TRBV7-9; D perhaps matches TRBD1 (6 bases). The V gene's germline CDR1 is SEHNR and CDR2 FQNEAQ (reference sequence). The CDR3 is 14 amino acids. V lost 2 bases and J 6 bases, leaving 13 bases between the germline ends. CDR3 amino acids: CASSLPQGQHGYTF. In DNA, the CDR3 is TGTGCCAGCAGCTTACCGCAGGGGCAACATGGCTACACCTTC.

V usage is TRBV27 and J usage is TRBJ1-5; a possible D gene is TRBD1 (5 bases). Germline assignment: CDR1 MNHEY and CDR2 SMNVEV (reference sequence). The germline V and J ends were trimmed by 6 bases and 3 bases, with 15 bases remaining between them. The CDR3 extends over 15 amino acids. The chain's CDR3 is CASRTVGQYNQPQHF. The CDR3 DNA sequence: TGTGCCAGCAGAACTGTGGGGCAGTACAATCAGCCCCAGCATTTT.

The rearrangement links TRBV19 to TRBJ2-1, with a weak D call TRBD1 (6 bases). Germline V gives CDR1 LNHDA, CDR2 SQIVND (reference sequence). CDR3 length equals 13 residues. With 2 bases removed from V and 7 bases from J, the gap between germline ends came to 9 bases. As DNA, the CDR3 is TGTGCCAGTAGTATAAGTCAGGGGAATGAGCAGTTCTTC. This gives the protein CASSISQGNEQFF. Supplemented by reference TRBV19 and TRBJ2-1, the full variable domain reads DGGITQSPKYLFRKEGQNVTLSCEQNLNHDAMYWYRQDPGQGLRLIYYSQIVNDFQKGDIAEGYSVSREKKESFPLTVTSAQKNPTAFYLCASSISQGNEQFFGPGTRLTVL.

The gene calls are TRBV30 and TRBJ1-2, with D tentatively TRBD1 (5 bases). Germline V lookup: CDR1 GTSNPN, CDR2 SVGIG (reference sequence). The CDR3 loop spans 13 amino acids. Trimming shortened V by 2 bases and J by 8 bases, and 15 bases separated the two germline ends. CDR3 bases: TGTGCCTGGAGTACTATTCAGGGTTTAGGCTACACCTTC. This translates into CAWSTIQGLGYTF.

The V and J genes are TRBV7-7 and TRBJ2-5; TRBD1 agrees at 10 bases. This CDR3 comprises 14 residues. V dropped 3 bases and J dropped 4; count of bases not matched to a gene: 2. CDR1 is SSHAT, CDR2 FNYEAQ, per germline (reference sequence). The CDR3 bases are TGTGCCAGCAGCTTCGGGACAGGGGCAGAGACCCAGTACTTC. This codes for CASSFGTGAETQYF. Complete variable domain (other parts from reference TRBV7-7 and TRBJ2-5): GAGVSQSPRYKVTKRGQDVTLRCDPISSHATLYWYQQALGQGPEFLTYFNYEAQPDKSGLPSDRFSAERPEGSISTLTIQRTEQRDSAMYRCASSFGTGAETQYFGPGTRLLVL.

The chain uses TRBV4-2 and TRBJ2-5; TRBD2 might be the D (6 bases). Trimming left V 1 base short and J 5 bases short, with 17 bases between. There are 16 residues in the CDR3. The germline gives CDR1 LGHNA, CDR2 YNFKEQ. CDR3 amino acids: CASSQGLPRGGETQYF. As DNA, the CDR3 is TGTGCCAGCAGCCAAGGTTTGCCTCGTGGGGGGGAGACCCAGTACTTC.

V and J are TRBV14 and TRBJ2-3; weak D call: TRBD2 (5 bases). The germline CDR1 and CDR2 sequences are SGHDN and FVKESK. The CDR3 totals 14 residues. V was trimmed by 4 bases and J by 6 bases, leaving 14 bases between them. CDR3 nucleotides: TGTGCCAGCAGCCCGGGGTCGCGAGTTGATACGCAGTATTTT. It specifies CASSPGSRVDTQYF.

CDR3 loop: CASSFRAYRGRPDNSPLHF. As DNA, the CDR3 is TGTGCCAGCAGTTTCCGCGCCTACAGGGGGCGGCCGGATAATTCACCCCTCCACTTT. The V gene is TRBV27, the J gene TRBJ1-6, with 9 positions matching TRBD1. Germline CDR1 and CDR2: MNHEY and SMNVEV (reference sequence). The CDR3 consists of 19 residues. V lost 3 bases and J lost 5; bases outside the gene matches: 14.

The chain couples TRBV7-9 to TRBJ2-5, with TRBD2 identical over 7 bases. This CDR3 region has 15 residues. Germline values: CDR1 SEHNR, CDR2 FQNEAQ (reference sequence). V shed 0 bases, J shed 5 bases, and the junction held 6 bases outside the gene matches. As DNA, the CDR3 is TGTGCCAGCAGCTTAGCGCTTGGGGGGGTCGAGACCCAGTACTTC. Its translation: CASSLALGGVETQYF.

The CDR3 region has the DNA TGTGCCAGCAGTGGACTAGCGGGGGAACAAGAGACCCAGTACTTC. It codes for CASSGLAGEQETQYF. V and J are TRBV6-1 and TRBJ2-5, with TRBD2 identical over 12 bases. Looked up from germline, CDR1 is MNHNS and CDR2 is SASEGT. This CDR3 spans 15 amino acids. With V trimmed by 4 bases and J by 2 bases, 2 bases remained unmatched.

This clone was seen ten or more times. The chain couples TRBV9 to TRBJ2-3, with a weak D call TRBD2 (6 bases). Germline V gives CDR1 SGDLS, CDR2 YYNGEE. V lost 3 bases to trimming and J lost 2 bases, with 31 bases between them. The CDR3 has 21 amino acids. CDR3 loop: CASSGPGSSDRAGGHTDTQYF. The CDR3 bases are TGTGCCAGCAGCGGACCGGGTTCTAGCGACCGAGCCGGTGGACACACAGATACGCAGTATTTT.

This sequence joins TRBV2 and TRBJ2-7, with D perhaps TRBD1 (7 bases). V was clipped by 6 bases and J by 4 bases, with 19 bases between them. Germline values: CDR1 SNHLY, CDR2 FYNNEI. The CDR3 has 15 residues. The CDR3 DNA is TGTGCCAGCAGGGAGAGGGGATCAGGGGGGTACGAGCAGTACTTC. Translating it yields CASRERGSGGYEQYF.